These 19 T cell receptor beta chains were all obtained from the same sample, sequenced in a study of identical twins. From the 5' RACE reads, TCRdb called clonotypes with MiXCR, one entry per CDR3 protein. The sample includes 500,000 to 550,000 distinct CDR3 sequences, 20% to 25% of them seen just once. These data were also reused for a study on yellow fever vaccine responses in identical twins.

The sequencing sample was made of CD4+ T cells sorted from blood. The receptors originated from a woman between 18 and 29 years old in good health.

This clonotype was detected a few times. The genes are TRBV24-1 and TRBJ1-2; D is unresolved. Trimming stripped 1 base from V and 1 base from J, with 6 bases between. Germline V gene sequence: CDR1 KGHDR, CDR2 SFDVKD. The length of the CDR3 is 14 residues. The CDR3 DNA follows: TGTGCCACCAGTGATTTCGGGCTTAACTATGGCTACACCTTC. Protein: CATSDFGLNYGYTF.

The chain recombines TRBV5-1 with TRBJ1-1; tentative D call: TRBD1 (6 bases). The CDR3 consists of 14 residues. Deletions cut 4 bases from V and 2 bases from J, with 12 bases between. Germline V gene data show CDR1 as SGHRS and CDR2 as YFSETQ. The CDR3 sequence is CASSPGHPNTEAFF. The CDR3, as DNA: TGCGCCAGCAGCCCGGGACACCCAAACACTGAAGCTTTCTTT.

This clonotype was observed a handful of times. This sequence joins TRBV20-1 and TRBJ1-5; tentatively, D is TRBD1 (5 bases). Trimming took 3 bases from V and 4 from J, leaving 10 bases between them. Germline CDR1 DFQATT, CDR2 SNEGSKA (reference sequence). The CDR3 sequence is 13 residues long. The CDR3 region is CSASGTENQPQHF. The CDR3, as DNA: TGCAGTGCTAGCGGGACGGAAAATCAGCCCCAGCATTTT.

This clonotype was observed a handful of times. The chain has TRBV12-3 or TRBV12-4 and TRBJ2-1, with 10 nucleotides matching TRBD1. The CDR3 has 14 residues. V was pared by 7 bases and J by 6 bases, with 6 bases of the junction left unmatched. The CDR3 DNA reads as TGTGCCAGCACGGCGGACAGGGGGGTCAATGAGCAGTTCTTC. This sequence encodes CASTADRGVNEQFF.

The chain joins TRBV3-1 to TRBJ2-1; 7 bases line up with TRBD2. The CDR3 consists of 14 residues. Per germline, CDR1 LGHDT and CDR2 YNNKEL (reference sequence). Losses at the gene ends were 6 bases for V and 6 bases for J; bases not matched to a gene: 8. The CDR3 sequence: CASSPGTKSNEQFF. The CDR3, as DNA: TGTGCCAGCAGTCCCGGGACTAAGAGCAATGAGCAGTTCTTC.

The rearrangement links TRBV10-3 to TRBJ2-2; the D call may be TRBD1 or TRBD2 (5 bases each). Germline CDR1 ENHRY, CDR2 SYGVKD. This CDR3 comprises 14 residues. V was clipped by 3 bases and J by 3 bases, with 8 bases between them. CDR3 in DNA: TGTGCCATCAGTGATAGGGACGACACCGGGGAGCTGTTTTTT. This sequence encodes CAISDRDDTGELFF.

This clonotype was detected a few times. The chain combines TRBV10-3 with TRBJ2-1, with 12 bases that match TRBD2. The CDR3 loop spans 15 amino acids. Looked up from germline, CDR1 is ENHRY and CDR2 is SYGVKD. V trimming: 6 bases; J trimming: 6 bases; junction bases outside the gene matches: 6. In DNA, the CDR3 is TGTGCCATCAGGTCGACTAGCGGGAGTTCCAATGAGCAGTTCTTC. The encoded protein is CAIRSTSGSSNEQFF.

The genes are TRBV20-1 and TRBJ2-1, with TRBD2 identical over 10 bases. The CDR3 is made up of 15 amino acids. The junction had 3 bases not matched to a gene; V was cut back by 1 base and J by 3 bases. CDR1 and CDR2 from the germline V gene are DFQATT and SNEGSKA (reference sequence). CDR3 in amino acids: CSARVLAGVYNEQFF. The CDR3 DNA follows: TGCAGTGCTAGAGTCCTAGCGGGAGTCTACAATGAGCAGTTCTTC.

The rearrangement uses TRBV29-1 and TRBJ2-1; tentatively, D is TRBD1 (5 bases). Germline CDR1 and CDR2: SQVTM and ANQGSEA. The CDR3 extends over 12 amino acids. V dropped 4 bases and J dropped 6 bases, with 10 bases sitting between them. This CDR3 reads CSVGPGPNEQFF. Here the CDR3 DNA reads TGCAGCGTTGGCCCAGGGCCCAATGAGCAGTTCTTC.

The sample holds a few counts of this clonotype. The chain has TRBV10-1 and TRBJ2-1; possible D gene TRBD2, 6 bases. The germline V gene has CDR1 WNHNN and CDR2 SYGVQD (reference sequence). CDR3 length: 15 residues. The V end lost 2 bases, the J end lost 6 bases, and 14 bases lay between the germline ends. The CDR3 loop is CASSEPGTGANEQFF. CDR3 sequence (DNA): TGCGCCAGCAGTGAGCCCGGGACTGGCGCCAATGAGCAGTTCTTC.

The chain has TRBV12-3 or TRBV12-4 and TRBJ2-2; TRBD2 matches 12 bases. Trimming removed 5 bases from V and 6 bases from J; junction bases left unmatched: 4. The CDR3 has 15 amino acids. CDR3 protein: CASSPTSGRPGELFF. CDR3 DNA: TGTGCCAGCAGTCCTACTAGCGGGAGGCCCGGGGAGCTGTTTTTT.

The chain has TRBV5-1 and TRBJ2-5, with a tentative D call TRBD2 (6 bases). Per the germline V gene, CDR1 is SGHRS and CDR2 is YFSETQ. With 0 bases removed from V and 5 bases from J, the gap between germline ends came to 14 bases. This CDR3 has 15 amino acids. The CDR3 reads CASSLGTTRGETQYF. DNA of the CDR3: TGCGCCAGCAGCTTGGGGACCACACGGGGGGAGACCCAGTACTTC. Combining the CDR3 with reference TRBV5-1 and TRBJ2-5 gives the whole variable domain KAGVTQTPRYLIKTRGQQVTLSCSPISGHRSVSWYQQTPGQGLQFLFEYFSETQRNKGNFPGRFSGRQFSNSRSEMNVSTLELGDSALYLCASSLGTTRGETQYFGPGTRLLVL.

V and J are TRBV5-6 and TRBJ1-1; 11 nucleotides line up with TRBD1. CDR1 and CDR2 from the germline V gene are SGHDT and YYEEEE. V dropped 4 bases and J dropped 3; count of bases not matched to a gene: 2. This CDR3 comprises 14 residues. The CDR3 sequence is CASSKGQGDTEAFF. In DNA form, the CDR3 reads TGTGCCAGCAGCAAGGGACAGGGGGACACTGAAGCTTTCTTT.

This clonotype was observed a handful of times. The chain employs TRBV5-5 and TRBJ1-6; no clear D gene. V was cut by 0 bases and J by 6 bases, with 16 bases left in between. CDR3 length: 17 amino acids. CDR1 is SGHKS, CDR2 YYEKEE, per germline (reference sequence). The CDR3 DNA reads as TGTGCCAGCAGCTTGGCCCTCCAAAGCTCCGGTAATTCACCCCTCCACTTT. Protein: CASSLALQSSGNSPLHF. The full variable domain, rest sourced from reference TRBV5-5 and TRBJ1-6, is DAGVTQSPTHLIKTRGQQVTLRCSPISGHKSVSWYQQVLGQGPQFIFQYYEKEERGRGNFPDRFSARQFPNYSSELNVNALLLGDSALYLCASSLALQSSGNSPLHFGNGTRLTVT.

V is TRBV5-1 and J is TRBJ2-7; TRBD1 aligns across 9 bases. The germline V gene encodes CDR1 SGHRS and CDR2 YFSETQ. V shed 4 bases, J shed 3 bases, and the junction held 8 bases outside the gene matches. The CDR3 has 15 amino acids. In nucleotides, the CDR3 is TGCGCCAGCAGCCCTGGGGACAGGGACTTCTACGAGCAGTACTTC. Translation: CASSPGDRDFYEQYF. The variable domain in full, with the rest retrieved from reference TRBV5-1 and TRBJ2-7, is KAGVTQTPRYLIKTRGQQVTLSCSPISGHRSVSWYQQTPGQGLQFLFEYFSETQRNKGNFPGRFSGRQFSNSRSEMNVSTLELGDSALYLCASSPGDRDFYEQYFGPGTRLTVT.

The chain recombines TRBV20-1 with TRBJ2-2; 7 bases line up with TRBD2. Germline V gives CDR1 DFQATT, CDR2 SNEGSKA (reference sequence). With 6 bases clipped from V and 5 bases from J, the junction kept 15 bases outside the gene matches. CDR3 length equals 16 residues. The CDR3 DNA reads TGCAGTGCCATAGCCCCTTCCGGCGGGAGAACCGGGGAGCTGTTTTTT. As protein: CSAIAPSGGRTGELFF.

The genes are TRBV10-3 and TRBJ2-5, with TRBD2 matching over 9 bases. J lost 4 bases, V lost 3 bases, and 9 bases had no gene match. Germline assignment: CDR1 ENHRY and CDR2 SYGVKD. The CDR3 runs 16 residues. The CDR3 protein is CAISDQREEGGETQYF. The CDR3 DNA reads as TGTGCCATCAGTGACCAGCGGGAGGAGGGGGGAGAGACCCAGTACTTC.

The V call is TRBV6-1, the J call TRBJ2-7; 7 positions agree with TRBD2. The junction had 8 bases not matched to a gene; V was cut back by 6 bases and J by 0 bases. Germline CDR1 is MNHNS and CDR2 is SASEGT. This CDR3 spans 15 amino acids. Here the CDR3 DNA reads TGTGCCAGCAGATCCTTTTCGGGAGGCTCCTACGAGCAGTACTTC. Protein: CASRSFSGGSYEQYF.

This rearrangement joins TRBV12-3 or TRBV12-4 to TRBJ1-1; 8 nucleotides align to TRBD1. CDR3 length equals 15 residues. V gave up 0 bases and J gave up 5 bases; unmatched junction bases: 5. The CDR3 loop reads CASSLATGGWTEAFF. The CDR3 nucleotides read TGTGCCAGCAGTTTAGCAACAGGGGGTTGGACTGAAGCTTTCTTT.